This T cell receptor beta chain is drawn from a study of blood T cell repertoires in COVID-19. Produced via immunoSEQ multiplex PCR; TCRdb's table is partial and in-frame only. The sample has approximately 210,000 clones; about 85% are singletons. V shed 0 bases, J shed 2 bases, and the junction held 7 bases outside the gene matches. The CDR3 consists of 17 residues. Per the germline V gene, CDR1 is MGHRA and CDR2 is YSYEKL. Sequencing was carried out using peripheral blood. V usage is TRBV4-1 and J usage is TRBJ2-3; 8 nucleotides match TRBD2. The source of this sequence is a human donor in a cohort sampled during active COVID-19. DNA for the CDR3: TGCGCCAGCAGCCAAGATACAACTAGCGGATACACAGATACGCAGTATTTT. Its protein product is CASSQDTTSGYTDTQYF.